The following is a T cell receptor beta chain sequence with its context. Trimming left V 2 bases short and J 5 bases short, with 10 bases between. The CDR3 consists of 15 residues. Germline V gene data show CDR1 as MNHEY and CDR2 as SVGAGI. The protocol was immunoSEQ multiplex PCR, while the TCRdb copy is restricted to in-frame clones and leaves out a portion. The sample carries about 160,000 clones, over 75% recorded once. This specimen comes from a study of blood T cell repertoires in COVID-19. For the study at large: From T cells, B-cell-depleted T cells, or PBMCs came the material, which was cDNA or gDNA.

The source material was PBMCs or T cells enriched from blood (not recorded which). The V call is TRBV6-5, the J call TRBJ1-6, with D perhaps matching TRBD1 (6 bases). The TCR was taken from a woman aged 35 to 49 with acute COVID-19. CDR3: CASSYEQGDNSPLHF. As DNA, the CDR3 is TGTGCCAGCAGTTACGAACAGGGAGATAATTCACCCCTCCACTTT.